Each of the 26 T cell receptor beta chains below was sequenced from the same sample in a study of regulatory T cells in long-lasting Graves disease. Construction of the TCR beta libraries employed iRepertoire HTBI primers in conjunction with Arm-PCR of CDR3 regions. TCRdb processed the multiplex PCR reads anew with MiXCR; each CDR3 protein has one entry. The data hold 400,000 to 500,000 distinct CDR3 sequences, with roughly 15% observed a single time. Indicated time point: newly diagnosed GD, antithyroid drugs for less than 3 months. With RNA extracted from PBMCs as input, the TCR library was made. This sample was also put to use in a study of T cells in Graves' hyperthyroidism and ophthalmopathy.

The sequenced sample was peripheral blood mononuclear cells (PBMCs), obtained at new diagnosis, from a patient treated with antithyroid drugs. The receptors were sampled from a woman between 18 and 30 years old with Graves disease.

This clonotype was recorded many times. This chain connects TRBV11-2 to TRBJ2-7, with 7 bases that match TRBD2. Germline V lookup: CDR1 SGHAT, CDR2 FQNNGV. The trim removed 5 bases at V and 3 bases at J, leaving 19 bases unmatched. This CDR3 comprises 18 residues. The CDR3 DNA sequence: TGTGCCAGCAGCCCCGCGGGGGTACGGGGGGATCCCTTCTACGAGCAGTACTTC. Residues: CASSPAGVRGDPFYEQYF.

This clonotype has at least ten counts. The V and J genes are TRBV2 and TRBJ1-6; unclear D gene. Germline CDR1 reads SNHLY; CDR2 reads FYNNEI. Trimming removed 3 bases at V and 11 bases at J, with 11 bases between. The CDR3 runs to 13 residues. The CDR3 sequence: CASSDDPRTPLHF. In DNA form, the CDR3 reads TGTGCCAGCAGTGACGACCCTAGAACACCCCTCCACTTT.

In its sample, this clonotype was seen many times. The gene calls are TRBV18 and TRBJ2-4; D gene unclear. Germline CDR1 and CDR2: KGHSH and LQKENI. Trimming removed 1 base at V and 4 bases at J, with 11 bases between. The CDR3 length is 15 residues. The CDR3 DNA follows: TGTGCCAGCTCACCACGGGATAGCCCAAAAAACATTCAGTACTTC. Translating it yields CASSPRDSPKNIQYF.

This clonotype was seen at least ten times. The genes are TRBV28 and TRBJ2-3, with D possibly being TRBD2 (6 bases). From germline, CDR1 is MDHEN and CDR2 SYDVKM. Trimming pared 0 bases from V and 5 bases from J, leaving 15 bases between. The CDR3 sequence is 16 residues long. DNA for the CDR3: TGTGCCAGCAGTTTATGGCGGGGAGACTGGGGAGATACGCAGTATTTT. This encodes CASSLWRGDWGDTQYF.

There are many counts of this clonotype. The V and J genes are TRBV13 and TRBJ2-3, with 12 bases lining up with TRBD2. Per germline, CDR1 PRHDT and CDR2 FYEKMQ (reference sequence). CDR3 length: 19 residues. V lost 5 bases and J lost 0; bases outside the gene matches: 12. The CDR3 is CASSLKWTSGISSTDTQYF. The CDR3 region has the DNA TGTGCCAGCAGCCTGAAATGGACTAGCGGGATCTCTAGCACAGATACGCAGTATTTT.

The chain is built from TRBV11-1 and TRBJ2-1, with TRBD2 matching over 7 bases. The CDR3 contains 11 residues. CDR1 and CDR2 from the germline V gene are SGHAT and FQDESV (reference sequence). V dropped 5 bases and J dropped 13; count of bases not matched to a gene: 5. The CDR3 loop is CASSTLACQFF. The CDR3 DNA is TGTGCCAGCAGCACACTAGCGTGCCAGTTCTTC.

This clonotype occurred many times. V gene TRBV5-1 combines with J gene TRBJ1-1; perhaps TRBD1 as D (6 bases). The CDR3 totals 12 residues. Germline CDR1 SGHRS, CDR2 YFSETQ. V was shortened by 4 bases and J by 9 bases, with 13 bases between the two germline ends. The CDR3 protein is CASSPQGRKAFF. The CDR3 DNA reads TGCGCCAGCAGCCCGCAGGGGAGAAAAGCTTTCTTT. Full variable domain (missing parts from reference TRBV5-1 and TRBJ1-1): KAGVTQTPRYLIKTRGQQVTLSCSPISGHRSVSWYQQTPGQGLQFLFEYFSETQRNKGNFPGRFSGRQFSNSRSEMNVSTLELGDSALYLCASSPQGRKAFFGQGTRLTVV.

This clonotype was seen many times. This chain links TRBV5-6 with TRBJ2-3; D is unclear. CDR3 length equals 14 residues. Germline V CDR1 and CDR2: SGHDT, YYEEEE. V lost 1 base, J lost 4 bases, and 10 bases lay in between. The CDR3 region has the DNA TGTGCCAGCAGCTTGCCGCAGCACCCAGATACGCAGTATTTT. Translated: CASSLPQHPDTQYF.

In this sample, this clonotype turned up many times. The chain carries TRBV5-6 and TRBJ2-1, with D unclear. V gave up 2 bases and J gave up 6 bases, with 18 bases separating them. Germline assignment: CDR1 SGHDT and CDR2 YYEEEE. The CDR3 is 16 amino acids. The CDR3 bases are TGTGCCAGCAGCTTCCCGGGCCAAAATACGCCCAATGAGCAGTTCTTC. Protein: CASSFPGQNTPNEQFF.

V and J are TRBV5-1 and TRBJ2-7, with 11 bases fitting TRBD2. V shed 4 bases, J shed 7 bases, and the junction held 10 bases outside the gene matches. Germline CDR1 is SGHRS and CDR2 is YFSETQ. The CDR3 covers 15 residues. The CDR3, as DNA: TGCGCCAGCAGCATCTTACTAGCGGGAGTGGGTGAGCAGTACTTC. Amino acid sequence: CASSILLAGVGEQYF.

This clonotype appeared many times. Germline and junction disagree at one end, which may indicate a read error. The CDR3 DNA reads as TGTGCCAGCAGGGAAGGGGGCATCTTTGAGACCCAGTACTTC. It yields the protein CASREGGIFETQYF. This sequence joins TRBV6-1 and TRBJ2-5; 7 bases map to TRBD1. The CDR3 is made up of 14 amino acids. From germline, CDR1 is MNHNS and CDR2 SASEGT.

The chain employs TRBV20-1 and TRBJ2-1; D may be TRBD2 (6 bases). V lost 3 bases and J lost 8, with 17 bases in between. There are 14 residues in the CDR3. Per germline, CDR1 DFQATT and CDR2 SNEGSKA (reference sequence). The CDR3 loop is CSASRRDGRDEQFF. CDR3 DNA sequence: TGCAGTGCTAGTCGGCGGGATGGAAGGGATGAGCAGTTCTTC.

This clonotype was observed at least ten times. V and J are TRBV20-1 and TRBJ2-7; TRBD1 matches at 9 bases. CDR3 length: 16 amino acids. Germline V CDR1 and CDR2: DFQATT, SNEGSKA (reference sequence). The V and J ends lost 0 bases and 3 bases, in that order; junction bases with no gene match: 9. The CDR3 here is CSARDFGTGSFYEQYF. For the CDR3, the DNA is TGCAGTGCTAGAGATTTTGGGACAGGGTCTTTCTACGAGCAGTACTTC.

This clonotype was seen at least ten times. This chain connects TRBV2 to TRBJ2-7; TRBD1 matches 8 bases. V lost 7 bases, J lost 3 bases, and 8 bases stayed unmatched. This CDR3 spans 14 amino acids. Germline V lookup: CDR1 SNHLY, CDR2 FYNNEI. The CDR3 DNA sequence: TGTGCCAGCAATCTCGGACAGGGACGCTACGAGCAGTACTTC. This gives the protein CASNLGQGRYEQYF. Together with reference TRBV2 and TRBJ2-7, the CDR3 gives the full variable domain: EPEVTQTPSHQVTQMGQEVILRCVPISNHLYFYWYRQILGQKVEFLVSFYNNEISEKSEIFDDQFSVERPDGSNFTLKIRSTKLEDSAMYFCASNLGQGRYEQYFGPGTRLTVT.

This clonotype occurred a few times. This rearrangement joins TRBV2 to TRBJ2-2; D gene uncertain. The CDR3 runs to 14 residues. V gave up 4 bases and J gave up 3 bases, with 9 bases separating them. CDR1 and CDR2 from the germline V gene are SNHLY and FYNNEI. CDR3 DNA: TGTGCCAGCAGTGTTTTTACGGACACCGGGGAGCTGTTTTTT. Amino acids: CASSVFTDTGELFF.

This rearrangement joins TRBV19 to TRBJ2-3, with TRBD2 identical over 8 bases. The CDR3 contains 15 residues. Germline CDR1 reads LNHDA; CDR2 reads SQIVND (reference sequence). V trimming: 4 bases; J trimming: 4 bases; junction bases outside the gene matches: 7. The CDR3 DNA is TGTGCCAGTAGTAGCAAACGGGAGGGCGCAGATACGCAGTATTTT. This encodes CASSSKREGADTQYF.

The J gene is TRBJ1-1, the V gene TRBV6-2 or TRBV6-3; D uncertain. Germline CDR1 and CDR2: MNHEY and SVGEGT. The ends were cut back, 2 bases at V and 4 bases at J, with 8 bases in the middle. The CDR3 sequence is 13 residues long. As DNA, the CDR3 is TGTGCCAGCAGTTACGGTAGCAGCACTGAAGCTTTCTTT. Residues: CASSYGSSTEAFF.

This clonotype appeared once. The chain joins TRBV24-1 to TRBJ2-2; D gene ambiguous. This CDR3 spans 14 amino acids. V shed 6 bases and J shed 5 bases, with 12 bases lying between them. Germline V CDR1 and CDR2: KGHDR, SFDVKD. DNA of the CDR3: TGTGCCACCAGTCCCCCCCGAAGTACCGGGGAGCTGTTTTTT. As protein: CATSPPRSTGELFF.

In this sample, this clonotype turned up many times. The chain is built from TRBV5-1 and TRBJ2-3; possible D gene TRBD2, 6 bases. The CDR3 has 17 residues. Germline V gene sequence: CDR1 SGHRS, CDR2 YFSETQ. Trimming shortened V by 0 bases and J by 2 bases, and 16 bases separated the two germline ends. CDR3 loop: CASSLVVGGSITDTQYF. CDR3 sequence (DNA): TGCGCCAGCAGCTTGGTAGTCGGGGGTTCCATCACAGATACGCAGTATTTT.

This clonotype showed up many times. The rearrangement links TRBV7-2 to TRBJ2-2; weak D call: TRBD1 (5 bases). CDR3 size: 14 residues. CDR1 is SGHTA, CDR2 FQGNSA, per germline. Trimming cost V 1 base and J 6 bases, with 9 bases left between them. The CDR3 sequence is CASSLEMGPGELFF. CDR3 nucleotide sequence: TGTGCCAGCAGCTTAGAAATGGGGCCCGGGGAGCTGTTTTTT.

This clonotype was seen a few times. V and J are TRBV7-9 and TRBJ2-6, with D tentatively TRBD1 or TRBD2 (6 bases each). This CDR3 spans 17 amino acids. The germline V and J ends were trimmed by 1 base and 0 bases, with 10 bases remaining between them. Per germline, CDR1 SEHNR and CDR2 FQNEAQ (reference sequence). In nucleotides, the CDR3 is TGTGCCAGCAGCTTAGTCACGGGGGCCTCTGGGGCCAACGTCCTGACTTTC. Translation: CASSLVTGASGANVLTF.

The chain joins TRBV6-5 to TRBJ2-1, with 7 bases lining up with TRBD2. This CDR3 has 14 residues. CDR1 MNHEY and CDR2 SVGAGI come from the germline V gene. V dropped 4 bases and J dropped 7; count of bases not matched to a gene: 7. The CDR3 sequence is CASSFGGRGNEQFF. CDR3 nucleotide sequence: TGTGCCAGCAGTTTTGGAGGGAGGGGTAATGAGCAGTTCTTC.

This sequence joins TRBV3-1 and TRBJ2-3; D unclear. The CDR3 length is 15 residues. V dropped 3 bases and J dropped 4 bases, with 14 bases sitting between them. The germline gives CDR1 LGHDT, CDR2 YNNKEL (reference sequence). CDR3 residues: CASSQIPLGADTQYF. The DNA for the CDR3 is TGTGCCAGCAGCCAGATCCCTCTTGGGGCAGATACGCAGTATTTT.

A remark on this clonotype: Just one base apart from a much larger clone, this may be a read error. As DNA, the CDR3 is TGTGCCAGCAGGGCGGGAGGGTTTACGGATGAGCAGTTCTTC. Amino acids: CASRAGGFTDEQFF. The chain employs TRBV2 and TRBJ2-1, with 9 nucleotides matching TRBD2. CDR3 length: 14 amino acids. J was trimmed by 8 bases and V by 6 bases; bases with no gene match: 8. CDR1 and CDR2 (germline): SNHLY, FYNNEI.

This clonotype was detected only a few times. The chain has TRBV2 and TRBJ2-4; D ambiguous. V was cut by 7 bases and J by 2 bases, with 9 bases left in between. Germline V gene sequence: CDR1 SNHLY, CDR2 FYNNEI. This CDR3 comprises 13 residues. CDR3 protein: CASTLGPKNIQYF. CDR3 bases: TGTGCCAGCACCCTCGGACCCAAAAACATTCAGTACTTC.

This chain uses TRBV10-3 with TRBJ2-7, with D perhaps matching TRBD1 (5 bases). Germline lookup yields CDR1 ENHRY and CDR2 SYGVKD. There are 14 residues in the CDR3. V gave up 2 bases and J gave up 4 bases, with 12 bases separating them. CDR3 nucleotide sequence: TGTGCCATCAGTGAGACAGGAGTCACGTACGAGCAGTACTTC. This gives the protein CAISETGVTYEQYF.